This entry features one TCR beta chain sequence. The antigen is undetermined. Germline CDR1 LNHDA, CDR2 SQIVND (reference sequence). The CDR3 contains 15 residues. Naive CD8+ T cells showed CD45RO-CCR7+CD27+CD95-. TRB cDNA libraries were made by UMI-labeled 5' RACE. TCRdb re-called the 5' RACE reads, yielding one record per CDR3 amino acid sequence without DNA. The specimen's table records around 3,900 distinct CDR3 sequences. This sample is part of a study of CXCR3-negative and CXCR3-positive naive CD8 T cells. Study context: The libraries together contributed 120 million to 150 million TRB reads, each supplying about 1.5 +/- 0.3 million.

Broader study findings: Both naive subsets showed comparably high diversity, and memory CD8+ cells showed much lower diversity. Naive subsets displayed similar surface CD5, and TCR strength was inferred from TRB CDR3 properties.

Source material: naive CXCR3- CD8+ T cells from blood. Described subset: CD45RO-CCR7+CD27+CD95- naive CD8+ T cells lacking CXCR3 (TNR3-). This clonotype originated in a human donor in good health. Some clones in this sample may be carry-over from other donors' samples. The chain couples TRBV19 to TRBJ1-5. CDR3 residues: CASSIEIVYNQPQHF. Complete variable domain (other parts from reference TRBV19 and TRBJ1-5): DGGITQSPKYLFRKEGQNVTLSCEQNLNHDAMYWYRQDPGQGLRLIYYSQIVNDFQKGDIAEGYSVSREKKESFPLTVTSAQKNPTAFYLCASSIEIVYNQPQHFGDGTRLSIL.